Listed below are T cell receptor beta chains from one sample, sequenced in a study of T cells in Graves' hyperthyroidism and ophthalmopathy. TCRdb ran MiXCR on the multiplex PCR reads and lists one entry per CDR3 protein. The data contain a few hundred thousand distinct CDR3 sequences, about 25% of them singletons. Sequencing was performed on blood. The receptors shown here come from a man aged 45-65 years with Graves' hyperthyroidism. The conserved cysteine and the conserved F or W are not part of the CDR3 here.

j_call: TRBJ2-5; v_call: TRBV6-5; cdr3_aa: ASSYGGVETQY
j_call: TRBJ2-3; v_call: TRBV15; cdr3_aa: ATSRDPAESTTISTDTQY
j_call: TRBJ2-1; v_call: TRBV24-1; cdr3_aa: ATSGGYNEQF
j_call: TRBJ2-5; v_call: TRBV7-2; cdr3_aa: ASSPNGGGSGSLQETQY
j_call: TRBJ1-1; v_call: TRBV27; cdr3_aa: ASSLWENTEAF
j_call: TRBJ1-1; v_call: TRBV15; cdr3_aa: ATSRDLGRPF
j_call: TRBJ2-3; v_call: TRBV6-1; cdr3_aa: ASSEVDISIDTQY
j_call: TRBJ2-4; v_call: TRBV6-1; cdr3_aa: ASRPGLQAKNIQY
j_call: TRBJ2-2; v_call: TRBV12-3/TRBV12-4; cdr3_aa: ASSLGEARPNTGELF
j_call: TRBJ2-1; v_call: TRBV20-1; cdr3_aa: SARGTVAGGPHEQF
j_call: TRBJ2-7; v_call: TRBV30; cdr3_aa: AWSNPGQISYEQY
j_call: TRBJ2-3; v_call: TRBV5-1; cdr3_aa: ASSSGLAGGQDTQY
j_call: TRBJ1-5; v_call: TRBV19; cdr3_aa: ASSIVRDRYQPQH
j_call: TRBJ2-5; v_call: TRBV5-1; cdr3_aa: ASSLSGAETQY
j_call: TRBJ2-5; v_call: TRBV11-2; cdr3_aa: ASSQLRSGGRWETQY
j_call: TRBJ1-2; v_call: TRBV4-2; cdr3_aa: ASSQGLAENYGYT
j_call: TRBJ1-2; v_call: TRBV3-1; cdr3_aa: ASSQEGDRDFYGYT
j_call: TRBJ2-1; v_call: TRBV7-2; cdr3_aa: ASSLVGTWTSGSLNEQF
j_call: TRBJ2-7; v_call: TRBV5-4; cdr3_aa: ASSFSAGAYEQY
j_call: TRBJ1-1; v_call: TRBV20-1; cdr3_aa: SARWQGSPEAF
j_call: TRBJ2-7; v_call: TRBV7-9; cdr3_aa: ASSERTGFSYEQY
j_call: TRBJ1-2; v_call: TRBV27; cdr3_aa: ASSLASSGTGYGYT
j_call: TRBJ2-1; v_call: TRBV6-4; cdr3_aa: ASSAEGSAYNEQF
j_call: TRBJ2-5; v_call: TRBV28; cdr3_aa: ASSPGTSGSLETQY
j_call: TRBJ2-1; v_call: TRBV28; cdr3_aa: ASSSTGREAF
j_call: TRBJ2-2; v_call: TRBV11-2; cdr3_aa: ASSSMKGLNTGEPF
j_call: TRBJ2-7; v_call: TRBV11-2; cdr3_aa: ASSWTSGRYEQY
j_call: TRBJ2-5; v_call: TRBV6-2/TRBV6-3; cdr3_aa: ASRLTVQETQY
j_call: TRBJ1-3; v_call: TRBV7-9; cdr3_aa: ASDVGGNTIY
j_call: TRBJ1-2; v_call: TRBV18; cdr3_aa: ASSPIEGASESWNYGYT
j_call: TRBJ2-3; v_call: TRBV9; cdr3_aa: ASSLRLVTDTQY
j_call: TRBJ2-7; v_call: TRBV5-1; cdr3_aa: ASSFSTSGGREQY